This record concerns one TCR beta chain sequence. Its antigen remains unidentified. This sample stems from a study of graft-versus-host responses after intestinal transplantation. Background on the study: Recipients were given multivisceral, liver-intestinal, or isolated intestinal transplants. For around 3 years after anti-thymocyte globulin induction, all recipients took tacrolimus and steroids.

Whole-study results and caveats: Early after transplant, HvG declines were associated with peak levels of circulating GvH clones. The authors found GvH clones in recipient marrow, some appearing first in ileum or blood.

The CDR3 has 17 amino acids. Looked up from germline, CDR1 is MDHEN and CDR2 is SYDVKM. After removal of 7 bases from V and 11 bases from J, the junction contained 22 bases not matched to a gene. Generated by immunoSEQ multiplex PCR, the TCRdb table keeps only in-frame clones and is missing some. The data hold over 100,000 clones, with 90% to 95% observed a single time. This clonotype originated in a human donor who received an intestinal transplant. The rearrangement links TRBV28 to TRBJ1-5; 8 bases line up with TRBD1. Specimen: unstimulated CD8+ T cells sorted from spleen or lymph node cells, collected before intestinal transplant. The CDR3 loop reads CASTTARGLRGPWTQHF. In nucleotides, the CDR3 is TGTGCCAGCACAACTGCCAGGGGGCTTAGGGGCCCTTGGACCCAGCATTTT.